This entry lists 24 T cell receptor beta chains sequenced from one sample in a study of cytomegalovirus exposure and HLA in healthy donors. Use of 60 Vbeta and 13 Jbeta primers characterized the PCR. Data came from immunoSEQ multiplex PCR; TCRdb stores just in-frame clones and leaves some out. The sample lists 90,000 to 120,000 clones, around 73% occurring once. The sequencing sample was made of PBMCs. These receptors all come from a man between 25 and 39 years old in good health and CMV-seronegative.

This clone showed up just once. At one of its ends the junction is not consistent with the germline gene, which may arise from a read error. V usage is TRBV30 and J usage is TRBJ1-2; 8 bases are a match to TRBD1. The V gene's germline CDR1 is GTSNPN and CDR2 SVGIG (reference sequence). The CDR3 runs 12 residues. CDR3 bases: TGTGCCTGGCTGGGTGAACTGACAGGGGAAGCCTTC. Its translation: CAWLGELTGEAF.

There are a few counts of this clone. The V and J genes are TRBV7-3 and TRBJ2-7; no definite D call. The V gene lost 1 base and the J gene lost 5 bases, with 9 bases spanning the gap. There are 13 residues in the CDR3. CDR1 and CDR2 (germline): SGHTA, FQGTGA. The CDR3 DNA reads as TGTGCCAGCAGCTTAAGTGGCCGTGACGAGCAGTACTTC. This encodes CASSLSGRDEQYF. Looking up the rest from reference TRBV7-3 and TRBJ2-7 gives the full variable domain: GAGVSQTPSNKVTEKGKYVELRCDPISGHTALYWYRQSLGQGPEFLIYFQGTGAADDSGLPNDRFFAVRPEGSVSTLKIQRTERGDSAVYLCASSLSGRDEQYFGPGTRLTVT.

As DNA, the CDR3 is TGTGCCAGCAGCGCGACGGGATCGACTAGCACAGATACGCAGTATTTT. Its protein is CASSATGSTSTDTQYF. The rearrangement uses TRBV7-6 and TRBJ2-3, with D possibly TRBD2 on 5 matching bases. CDR3 length equals 16 residues. V lost 5 bases and J lost 0, with 15 bases in between. Germline assignment: CDR1 SGHVS and CDR2 FNYEAQ.

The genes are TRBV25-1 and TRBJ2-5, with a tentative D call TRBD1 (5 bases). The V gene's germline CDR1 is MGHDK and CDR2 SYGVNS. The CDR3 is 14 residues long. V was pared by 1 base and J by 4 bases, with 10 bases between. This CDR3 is CASSEWQGIETQYF. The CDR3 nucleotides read TGTGCCAGCAGTGAATGGCAGGGCATAGAGACCCAGTACTTC.

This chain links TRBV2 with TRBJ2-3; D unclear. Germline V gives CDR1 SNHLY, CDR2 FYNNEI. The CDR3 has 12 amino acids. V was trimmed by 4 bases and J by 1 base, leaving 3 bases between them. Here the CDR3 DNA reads TGTGCCAGCAGTGGCGGCACAGATACGCAGTATTTT. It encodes CASSGGTDTQYF.

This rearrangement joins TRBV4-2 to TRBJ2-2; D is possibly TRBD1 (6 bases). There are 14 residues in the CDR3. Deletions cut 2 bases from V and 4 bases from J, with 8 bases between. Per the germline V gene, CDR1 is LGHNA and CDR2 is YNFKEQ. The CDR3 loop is CASSQNRATGELFF. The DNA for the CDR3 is TGTGCCAGCAGCCAAAACAGGGCCACCGGGGAGCTGTTTTTT.

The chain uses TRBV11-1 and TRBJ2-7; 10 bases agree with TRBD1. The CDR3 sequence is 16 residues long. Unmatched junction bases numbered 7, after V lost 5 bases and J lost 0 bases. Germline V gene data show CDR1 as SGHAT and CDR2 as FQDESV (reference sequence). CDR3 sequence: CASSRPGQGSSYEQYF. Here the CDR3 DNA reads TGTGCCAGCAGCCGACCGGGACAGGGGAGCTCCTACGAGCAGTACTTC.

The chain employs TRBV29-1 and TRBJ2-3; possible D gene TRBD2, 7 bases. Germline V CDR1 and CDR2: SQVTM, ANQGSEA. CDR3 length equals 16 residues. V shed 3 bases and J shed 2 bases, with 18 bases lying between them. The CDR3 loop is CSVEGLGAGVTDTQYF. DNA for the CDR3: TGCAGCGTTGAGGGGTTGGGGGCGGGGGTCACAGATACGCAGTATTTT.

CDR3 nucleotides: TGTGCCAGCAGCTTTCTCTACGAGCAGTACTTC. Encoded protein: CASSFLYEQYF. This chain uses TRBV7-2 with TRBJ2-7; D gene ambiguous. CDR1 and CDR2 from the germline V gene are SGHTA and FQGNSA. CDR3 length equals 11 residues. Trimming stripped 3 bases from V and 3 bases from J, with 3 bases between.

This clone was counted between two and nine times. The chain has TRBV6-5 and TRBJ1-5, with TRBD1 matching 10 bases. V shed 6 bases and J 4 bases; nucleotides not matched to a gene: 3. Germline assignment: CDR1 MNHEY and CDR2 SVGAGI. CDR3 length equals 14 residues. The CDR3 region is CASSSGQGNQPQHF. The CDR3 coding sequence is TGTGCCAGCAGCTCGGGACAGGGGAATCAGCCCCAGCATTTT.

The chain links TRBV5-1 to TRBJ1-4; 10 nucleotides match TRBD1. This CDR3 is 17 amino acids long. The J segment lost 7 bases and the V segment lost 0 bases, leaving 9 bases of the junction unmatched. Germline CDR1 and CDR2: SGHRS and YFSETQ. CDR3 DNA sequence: TGCGCCAGCAGCTTGGCCGGAGACAGGGGGCGAGGTGAAAAACTGTTTTTT. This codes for CASSLAGDRGRGEKLFF.

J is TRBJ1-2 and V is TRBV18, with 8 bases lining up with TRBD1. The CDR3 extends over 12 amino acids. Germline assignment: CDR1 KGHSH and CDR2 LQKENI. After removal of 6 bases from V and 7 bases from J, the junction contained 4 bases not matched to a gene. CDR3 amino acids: CASSPDRAGYTF. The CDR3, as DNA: TGTGCCAGCTCGCCGGACAGGGCTGGCTACACCTTC.

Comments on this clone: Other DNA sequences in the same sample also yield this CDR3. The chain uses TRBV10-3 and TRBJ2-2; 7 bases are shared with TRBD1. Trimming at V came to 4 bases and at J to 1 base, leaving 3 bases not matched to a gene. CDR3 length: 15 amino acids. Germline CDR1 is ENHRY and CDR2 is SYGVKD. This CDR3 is CAISGTGVNTGELFF. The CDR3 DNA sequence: TGTGCCATCAGTGGGACAGGAGTGAACACCGGGGAGCTGTTTTTT.

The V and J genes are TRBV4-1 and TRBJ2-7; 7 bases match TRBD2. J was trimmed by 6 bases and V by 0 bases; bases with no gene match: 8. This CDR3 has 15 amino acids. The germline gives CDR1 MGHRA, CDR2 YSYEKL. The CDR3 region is CASSQEFGGSFEQYF. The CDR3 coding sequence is TGCGCCAGCAGCCAAGAATTTGGCGGGAGCTTCGAGCAGTACTTC.

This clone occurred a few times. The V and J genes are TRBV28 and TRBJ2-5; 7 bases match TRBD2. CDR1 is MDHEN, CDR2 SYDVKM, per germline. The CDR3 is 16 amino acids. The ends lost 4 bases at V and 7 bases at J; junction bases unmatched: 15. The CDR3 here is CASSSLAAGTWGTQYF. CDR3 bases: TGTGCCAGCAGTTCTCTCGCAGCGGGGACCTGGGGGACCCAGTACTTC.

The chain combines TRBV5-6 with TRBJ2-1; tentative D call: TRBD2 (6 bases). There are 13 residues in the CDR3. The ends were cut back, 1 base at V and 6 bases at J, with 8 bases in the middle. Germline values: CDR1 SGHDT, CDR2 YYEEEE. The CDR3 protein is CASSLPTSNEQFF. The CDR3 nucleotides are TGTGCCAGCAGCTTGCCGACTAGCAATGAGCAGTTCTTC. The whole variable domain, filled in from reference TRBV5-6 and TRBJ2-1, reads DAGVTQSPTHLIKTRGQQVTLRCSPKSGHDTVSWYQQALGQGPQFIFQYYEEEERQRGNFPDRFSGHQFPNYSSELNVNALLLGDSALYLCASSLPTSNEQFFGPGTRLTVL.

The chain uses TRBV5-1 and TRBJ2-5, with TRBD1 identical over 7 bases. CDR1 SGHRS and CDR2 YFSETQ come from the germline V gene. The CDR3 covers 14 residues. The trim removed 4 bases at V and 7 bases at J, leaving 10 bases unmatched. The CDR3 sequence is CASSTGTELGTQYF. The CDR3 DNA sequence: TGCGCCAGCAGCACCGGGACAGAGCTTGGGACCCAGTACTTC.

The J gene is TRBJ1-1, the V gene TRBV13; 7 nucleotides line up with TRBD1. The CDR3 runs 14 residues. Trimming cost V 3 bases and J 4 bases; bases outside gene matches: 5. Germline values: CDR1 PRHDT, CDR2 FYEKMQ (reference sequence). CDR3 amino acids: CASSFSGGSTEAFF. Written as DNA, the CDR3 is TGTGCCAGCAGCTTCTCAGGGGGGAGCACTGAAGCTTTCTTT.

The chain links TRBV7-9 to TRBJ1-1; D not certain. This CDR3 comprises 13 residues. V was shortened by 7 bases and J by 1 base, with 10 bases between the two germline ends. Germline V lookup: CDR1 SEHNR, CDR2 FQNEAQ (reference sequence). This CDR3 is CASTRTGNTEAFF. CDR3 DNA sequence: TGTGCCAGCACCCGTACGGGGAACACTGAAGCTTTCTTT.

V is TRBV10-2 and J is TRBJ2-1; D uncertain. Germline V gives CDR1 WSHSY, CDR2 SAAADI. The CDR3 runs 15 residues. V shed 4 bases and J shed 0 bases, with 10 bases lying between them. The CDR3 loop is CASSGPTLSYNEQFF. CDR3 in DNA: TGCGCCAGCAGTGGGCCGACACTCTCCTACAATGAGCAGTTCTTC.

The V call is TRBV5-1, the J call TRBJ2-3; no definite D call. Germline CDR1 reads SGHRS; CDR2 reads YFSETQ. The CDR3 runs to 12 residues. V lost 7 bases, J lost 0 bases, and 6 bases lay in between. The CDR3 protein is CASLDSTDTQYF. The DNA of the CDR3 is TGCGCCAGCCTAGACAGCACAGATACGCAGTATTTT.

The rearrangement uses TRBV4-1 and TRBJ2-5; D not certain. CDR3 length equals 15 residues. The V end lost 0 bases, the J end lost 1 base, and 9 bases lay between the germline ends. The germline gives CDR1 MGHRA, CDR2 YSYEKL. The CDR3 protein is CASSQERRSQETQYF. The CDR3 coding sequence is TGCGCCAGCAGCCAAGAACGGCGGAGCCAAGAGACCCAGTACTTC.

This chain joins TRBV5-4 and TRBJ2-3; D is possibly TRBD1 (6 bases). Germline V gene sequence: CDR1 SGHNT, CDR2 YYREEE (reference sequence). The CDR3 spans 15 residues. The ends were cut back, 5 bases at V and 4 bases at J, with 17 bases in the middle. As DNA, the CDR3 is TGTGCCAGCAGAGGTGGGGGCGCGTTCTCAGATACGCAGTATTTT. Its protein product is CASRGGGAFSDTQYF.

CDR3 sequence reads: CASSQEGLGLLSEQYF. The CDR3, as DNA: TGTGCCAGCAGCCAAGAGGGTCTCGGACTACTCTCCGAGCAGTACTTC. This chain connects TRBV14 to TRBJ2-7; possibly TRBD2 for D (6 bases). The germline CDR1 and CDR2 sequences are SGHDN and FVKESK. There are 16 residues in the CDR3. Trimming stripped 0 bases from V and 6 bases from J, with 18 bases between.